This TCR beta chain appears in the sequencing data of a study of regulatory T cells in long-lasting Graves disease. Study results and limitations: Comparison showed that persistent patients shared more public clonotypes (about 3,000) than new patients (over 950). Segments TRBV28, TRBJ1-2 and TRBJ2-5 showed preferential usage in persistent disease.

Time point specified: newly diagnosed GD, antithyroid drugs for less than 3 months. Isolated PBMC RNA provided the starting material for the TCR library. The CDR3 runs to 14 residues. Per the germline V gene, CDR1 is SGHVS and CDR2 is FQNEAQ. V lost 4 bases and J 4 bases, leaving 11 bases between the germline ends. This clonotype was seen at least ten times. What it binds is unknown. Library construction for TCR beta used iRepertoire HTBI primers and Arm-PCR of CDR3 regions. TCRdb processed the multiplex PCR reads anew with MiXCR; each CDR3 protein has one entry. This table holds about 200,000 distinct CDR3 sequences, 15% to 20% found once.

The TCR sequence derives from a female donor with Graves disease. Sequencing was performed on peripheral blood mononuclear cells (PBMCs), taken at new diagnosis, from a patient treated with antithyroid drugs. The chain couples TRBV7-8 to TRBJ2-1, with D tentatively TRBD2 (6 bases). Here the CDR3 reads CASSSRLVYNEQFF. In DNA form, the CDR3 reads TGTGCCAGCAGCTCCCGACTAGTGTACAATGAGCAGTTCTTC.